Below, one T cell receptor (beta chain) is given with its context. Only in-frame clones appear in the TCRdb table, and some are missing; sequencing was by immunoSEQ multiplex PCR. Here the sample table reports fewer than 200,000 clones. This record comes from a study of control samples from healthy donors and cancer patients. With 6 bases clipped from V and 5 bases from J, the junction kept 9 bases outside the gene matches. Germline V gene sequence: CDR1 MGHRA, CDR2 YSYEKL. The CDR3 has 15 amino acids. Sequenced: blood. The clonotype was recovered from a young woman in good health. The genes are TRBV4-1 and TRBJ1-2, with 10 nucleotides matching TRBD1. This CDR3 reads CASSDRDRGPYGYTF. DNA of the CDR3: TGCGCCAGCAGTGACCGGGACAGGGGACCGTATGGCTACACCTTC.